This T cell receptor beta chain was identified in a study of preoperative IRX-2 immunotherapy in early breast cancer. Treatment of the sample: preoperative locoregional IRX-2 cytokine immunotherapy. Per germline, CDR1 MNHEY and CDR2 SMNVEV (reference sequence). The CDR3 is 14 amino acids. The V gene lost 6 bases and the J gene lost 4 bases, with 16 bases spanning the gap. Produced via immunoSEQ multiplex PCR; TCRdb's table is partial and in-frame only. Seen here are around 62,000 clones, 94% observed once, and the top ten hold roughly 1.8%. The origin of this receptor is a human donor with breast cancer. This sample was obtained from a patient treated with IRX-2 immunotherapy. The chain recombines TRBV27 with TRBJ2-7; possibly TRBD1 for D (5 bases). The CDR3, as DNA: TGTGCCAGCAGAGAGGCAGGGTTTTCTTACGAGCAGTACTTC. Its protein is CASREAGFSYEQYF.